The T cell receptor (beta chain) described here comes from a study of CD8 T cells in Susac syndrome. Turning to the study itself: Active disease was present in 5 or 6 of the sequenced Susac syndrome patients, and remission in eight or nine. Intravenous immunoglobulin alone or corticosteroids were being given to patients with Susac syndrome at blood draw, unless they were therapy-naive.

Comments on this clonotype: Its antigen is not known.

It was with random hexamers that roughly 0.45 to 1 ug RNA was reverse transcribed. The amplification used immunoSEQ multiplex PCR on TCR beta CDR3; it spanned 54 Vbeta and 13 Jbeta. In TCRdb, the immunoSEQ multiplex PCR reads were re-called with MiXCR into one record per CDR3 protein. The sample carries roughly 200,000 distinct CDR3 sequences, around 94% recorded once. CDR3 size: 11 residues. CDR1 is MNHEY and CDR2 is SVGAGI in the germline V gene. Trimming pared 1 base from V and 5 bases from J, leaving 3 bases between. The study, taken as a whole, reports: No clonal expansion appeared among CD4+ T cells in Susac patients.

Sequenced material: CD4+ T cells from PBMCs. The chain has TRBV6-5 and TRBJ2-7, with D unclear. This clonotype originated in a human donor with Susac syndrome. The CDR3 protein is CASSYFDEQYF. CDR3 bases: TGTGCCAGCAGTTACTTCGACGAGCAGTACTTC.